This T cell receptor beta chain was observed in a study of shared clonotypes between healthy human individuals. Study findings and constraints: Sorted-subset sequencing was shown by rarefaction to be incomplete despite large depth.

The V end was cut by 8 bases, the J end by 3 bases, with 8 bases between. Germline V gene lookup returns CDR1 ENHRY and CDR2 SYGVKD. The CDR3 covers 11 residues. Note on this clone: Its target is not known. The same CDR3 is also encoded by other DNA sequences in this sample.

TCRdb's copy holds only in-frame clones and misses some; the assay was immunoSEQ multiplex PCR. The sample includes millions of clones, approximately 90% seen only once; the top ten take more than 0.12%. This chain connects TRBV10-3 to TRBJ2-7; D is undetermined. The clonotype originates from a man between 18 and 29 years old in good health. Sequencing was carried out using naive CD4+ T cells sorted from blood. Subset defined: CD45RA+ positively selected. The CDR3 loop is CAISAGYEQYF. Here the CDR3 DNA reads TGTGCCATCTCCGCCGGCTACGAGCAGTACTTC.